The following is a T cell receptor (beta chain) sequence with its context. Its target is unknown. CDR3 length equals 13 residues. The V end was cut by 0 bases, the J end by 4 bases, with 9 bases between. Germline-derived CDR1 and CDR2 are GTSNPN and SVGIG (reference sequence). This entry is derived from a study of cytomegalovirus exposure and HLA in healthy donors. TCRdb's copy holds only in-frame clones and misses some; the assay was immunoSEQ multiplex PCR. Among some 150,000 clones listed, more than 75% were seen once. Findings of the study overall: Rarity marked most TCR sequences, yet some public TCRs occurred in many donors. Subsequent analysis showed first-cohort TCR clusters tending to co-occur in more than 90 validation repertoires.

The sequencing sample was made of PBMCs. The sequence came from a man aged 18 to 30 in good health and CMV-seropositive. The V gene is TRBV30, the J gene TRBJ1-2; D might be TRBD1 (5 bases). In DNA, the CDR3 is TGTGCCTGGAGTGTCGCCAGGGCCTATGGCTACACCTTC. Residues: CAWSVARAYGYTF.